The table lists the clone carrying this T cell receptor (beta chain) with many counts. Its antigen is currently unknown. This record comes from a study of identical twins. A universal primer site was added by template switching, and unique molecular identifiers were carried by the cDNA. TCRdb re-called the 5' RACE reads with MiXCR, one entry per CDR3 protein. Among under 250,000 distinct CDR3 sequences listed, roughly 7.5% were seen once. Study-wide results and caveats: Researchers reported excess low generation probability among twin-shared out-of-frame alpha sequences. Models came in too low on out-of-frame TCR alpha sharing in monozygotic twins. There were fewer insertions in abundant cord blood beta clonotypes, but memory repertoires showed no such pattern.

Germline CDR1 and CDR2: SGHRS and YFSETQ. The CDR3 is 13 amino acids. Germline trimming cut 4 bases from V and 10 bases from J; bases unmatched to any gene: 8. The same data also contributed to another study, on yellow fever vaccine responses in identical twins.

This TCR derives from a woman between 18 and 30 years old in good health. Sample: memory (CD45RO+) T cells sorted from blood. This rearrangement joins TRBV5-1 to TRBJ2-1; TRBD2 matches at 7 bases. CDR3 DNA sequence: TGCGCCAGCAGCCAGACTAGCTTGAGGGAGCAGTTCTTC. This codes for CASSQTSLREQFF.